The entry below describes one T cell receptor (beta chain). Its antigen is unknown. These data originate in a study of T cell responses to AZD1222 COVID-19 vaccine. TCRdb's table, derived via immunoSEQ multiplex PCR, lists solely in-frame clones and lacks some. The sample yields some 150,000 clones, about 82% seen once. The length of the CDR3 is 15 residues. Trimming removed 2 bases at V and 6 bases at J, with 15 bases between. Per the germline V gene, CDR1 is SGHNT and CDR2 is YYREEE (reference sequence). Study-wide results and limits: Close to half of spike-specific TCRs reportedly recognize unmutated variant regions. Spike was spanned by vaccine-associated CD4 TCRs, which were dominant at 160-218 and 743-854.

The clonotype originates from an adult who received the MenACWY meningococcal vaccine as a control. The sample consisted of peripheral blood, taken 28 days after the second dose of the MenACWY control vaccine. The chain carries TRBV5-4 and TRBJ2-1; TRBD1 might be the D (5 bases). The CDR3 DNA reads as TGTGCCAGCAGCTTAGGGGCCCAAAAATCCAATGAGCAGTTCTTC. Its protein is CASSLGAQKSNEQFF.